This paragraph reports one T cell receptor beta chain. Profiling relied on immunoSEQ multiplex PCR, and the TCRdb table lists in-frame clones only, not all of them. The sample lists 75,000 to 100,000 clones; 75% to 85% were seen once. With V trimmed by 1 base and J by 5 bases, 6 bases remained unmatched. This CDR3 has 15 residues. Germline V gives CDR1 SGHAT, CDR2 FQNNGV. The data belong to a study of blood T cell repertoires in COVID-19. The rearrangement uses TRBV11-2 and TRBJ2-5, with 8 bases that match TRBD2. The receptor was derived from a woman older than 75 with acute or convalescent COVID-19. Sequencing was performed on peripheral blood. The CDR3, as DNA: TGTGCCAGCAGCTTAGGTGCGGGAGGAGGTGAGACCCAGTACTTC. Translation gives CASSLGAGGGETQYF.